The clone carrying this TCR beta chain was counted only a few times. Its cognate antigen is unknown. This sample was taken from a study of response to subunit inactivated influenza vaccine. TCRdb used MiXCR to reprocess the RT-PCR reads, holding one entry per CDR3 protein. Here the sample spans 500,000 to 650,000 distinct CDR3 sequences, less than 10% being singletons. The CDR3 is 16 residues long. J was trimmed by 0 bases and V by 6 bases; bases with no gene match: 10. Germline CDR1 reads DFQATT; CDR2 reads SNEGSKA (reference sequence). Study-wide findings and caveats: Every seasonal influenza vaccination brings in few new T cells, the authors suggested.

The genes are TRBV20-1 and TRBJ1-1; the match to TRBD1 covers 10 bases. Sequences were derived from PBMCs from blood, sampled 23 to 25 months after vaccination. This clonotype was obtained from a man between 50 and 70 years old who received an inactivated influenza vaccine. The CDR3 nucleotides are TGCAGTGCCGAAAACCGGGACAGGGGTATGAACACTGAAGCTTTCTTT. Translated, it gives CSAENRDRGMNTEAFF.